This T cell receptor (beta chain) was retrieved from a study of blood T cell repertoires in COVID-19. In the study overall: T cells, B-cell-depleted T cells, or PBMCs supplied cDNA or gDNA.

Libraries were prepared by immunoSEQ multiplex PCR; TCRdb keeps only in-frame clonotypes and omits some of them. This sample has roughly 300,000 clones, with roughly 79% found just once. Germline assignment: CDR1 SGHAT and CDR2 FQNNGV. The CDR3 runs to 14 residues. The ends were cut back, 5 bases at V and 1 base at J, with 11 bases in the middle. The chain uses TRBV11-2 and TRBJ2-5; maybe TRBD1 (6 bases). This TCR derives from an older woman with active or convalescent COVID-19. The sequencing input was peripheral blood. CDR3 protein: CASSTTGTQETQYF. The CDR3 region has the DNA TGTGCCAGCAGCACTACAGGGACCCAAGAGACCCAGTACTTC.